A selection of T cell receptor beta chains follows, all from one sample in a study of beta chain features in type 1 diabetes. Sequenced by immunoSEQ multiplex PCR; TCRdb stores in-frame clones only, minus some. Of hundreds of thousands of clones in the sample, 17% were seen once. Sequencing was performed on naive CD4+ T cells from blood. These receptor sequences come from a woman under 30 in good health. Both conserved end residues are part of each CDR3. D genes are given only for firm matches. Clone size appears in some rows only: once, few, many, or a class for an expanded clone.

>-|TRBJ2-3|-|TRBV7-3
CASSFAGSDTQYF
TGTGCCAGCAGTTTCGCGGGTTCAGATACGCAGTATTTT
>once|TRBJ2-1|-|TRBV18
CASSPPRGNISYNEQFF
TGTGCCAGCTCACCACCGCGGGGAAATATTTCCTACAATGAGCAGTTCTTC
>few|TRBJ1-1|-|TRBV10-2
CASRRSGTMNTEAFF
TGCGCCAGCAGGCGATCCGGGACCATGAACACTGAAGCTTTCTTT
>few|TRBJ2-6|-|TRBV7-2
CASSFFSGANVLTF
TGTGCCAGCAGCTTCTTCTCTGGGGCCAACGTCCTGACTTTC
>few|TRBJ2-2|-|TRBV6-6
CASSYPTTGELFF
TGTGCCAGCAGTTACCCGACTACCGGGGAGCTGTTTTTT
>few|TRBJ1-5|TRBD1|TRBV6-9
CASGPTGGSQPQHF
TGTGCCAGCGGCCCAACAGGGGGCTCTCAGCCCCAGCATTTT
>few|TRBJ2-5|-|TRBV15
CATSRDSSYQETQYF
TGTGCCACCAGCAGAGATAGTTCTTACCAAGAGACCCAGTACTTC
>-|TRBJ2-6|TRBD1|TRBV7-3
CASSLTPFVGQAGANVLTF
TGTGCCAGCAGCTTAACTCCGTTCGTCGGACAGGCTGGGGCCAACGTCCTGACTTTC
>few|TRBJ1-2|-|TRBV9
CASSVGSYGYTF
TGTGCCAGCAGCGTTGGATCTTATGGCTACACCTTC
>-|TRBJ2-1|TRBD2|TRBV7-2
CASSAMGLAGGYEQFF
TGTGCCAGCAGTGCAATGGGTCTAGCGGGAGGCTATGAGCAGTTCTTC
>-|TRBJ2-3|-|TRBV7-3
CASSLERAVSTDTQYF
TGTGCCAGCAGCTTAGAACGGGCTGTCTCGACAGATACGCAGTATTTT
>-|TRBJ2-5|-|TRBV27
CASGEGLGETQYF
TGTGCCAGCGGTGAGGGCCTGGGAGAGACCCAGTACTTC
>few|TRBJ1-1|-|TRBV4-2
CASSQATGNTEAFF
TGTGCCAGCAGCCAAGCTACAGGTAACACTGAAGCTTTCTTT
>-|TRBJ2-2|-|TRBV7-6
CASSSVQPGELFF
TGTGCCAGCAGCTCCGTACAGCCCGGGGAGCTGTTTTTT
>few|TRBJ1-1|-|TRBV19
CASSIATEAFF
TGTGCCAGTAGTATAGCCACTGAAGCTTTCTTT
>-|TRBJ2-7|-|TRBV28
CASSFGDSPNYEQYF
TGTGCCAGCAGTTTTGGGGACTCGCCCAACTACGAGCAGTACTTC
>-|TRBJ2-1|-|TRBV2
CALHAKRSSYNEQFF
TGTGCCTTACACGCGAAACGGAGCTCCTACAATGAGCAGTTCTTC
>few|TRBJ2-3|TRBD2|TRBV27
CASNYASGSTQYF
TGTGCCAGCAATTATGCTAGCGGGAGTACGCAGTATTTT
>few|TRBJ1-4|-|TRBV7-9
CASRHEVEKLFF
TGTGCCAGCAGACATGAGGTTGAAAAACTGTTTTTT
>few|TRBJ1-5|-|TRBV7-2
CASSLGGEQPQHF
TGTGCCAGCAGCTTAGGGGGGGAGCAGCCCCAGCATTTT
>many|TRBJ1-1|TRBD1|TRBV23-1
CARIPDRASEAFF
TGCGCCAGGATCCCGGACAGGGCATCTGAAGCTTTCTTT
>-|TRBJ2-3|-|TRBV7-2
CASSLGPGTDTQYF
TGTGCCAGCAGCTTAGGCCCGGGCACAGATACGCAGTATTTT
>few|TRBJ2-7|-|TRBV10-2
CASSKGSSSYEQYF
TGCGCCAGCAGTAAGGGCTCTAGCTCCTACGAGCAGTACTTC
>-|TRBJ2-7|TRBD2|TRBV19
CASSPRLAGGVYEQYF
TGTGCCAGTAGTCCTCGACTAGCGGGAGGAGTTTACGAGCAGTACTTC
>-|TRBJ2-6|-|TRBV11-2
CASSSRGGAGANVLTF
TGTGCCAGCAGCTCTAGAGGGGGGGCAGGGGCCAACGTCCTGACTTTC
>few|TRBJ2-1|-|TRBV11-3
CASSLTGLYNEQFF
TGTGCCAGCAGCTTGACAGGTTTATACAATGAGCAGTTCTTC
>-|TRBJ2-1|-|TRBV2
CASSGALSYNEQFF
TGTGCCAGCAGTGGTGCATTGTCCTACAATGAGCAGTTCTTC
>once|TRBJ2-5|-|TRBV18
CASSLGRETQYF
TGTGCCAGCAGCTTAGGACGAGAGACCCAGTACTTC
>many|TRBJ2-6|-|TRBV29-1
CSVVVKSANVLTF
TGCAGCGTTGTAGTTAAGAGCGCCAACGTCCTGACTTTC
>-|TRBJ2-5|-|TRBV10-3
CAISESAGGETQYF
TGTGCCATCAGTGAGTCGGCAGGGGGGGAGACCCAGTACTTC
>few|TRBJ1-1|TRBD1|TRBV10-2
CASSIQGGTEAFF
TGCGCCAGCAGTATCCAGGGGGGGACTGAAGCTTTCTTT
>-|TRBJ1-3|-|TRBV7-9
CASGNSAVMRASGNTIYF
TGTGCCAGCGGCAATTCGGCAGTTATGCGGGCCTCTGGAAACACCATATATTTT
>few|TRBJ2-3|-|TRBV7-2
CASSPRGAAADTQYF
TGTGCCAGCAGCCCTAGAGGGGCGGCGGCGGATACGCAGTATTTT
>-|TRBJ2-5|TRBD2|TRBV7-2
CASSLVARLAGQETQYF
TGTGCCAGCAGCTTAGTGGCGCGACTAGCGGGACAAGAGACCCAGTACTTC
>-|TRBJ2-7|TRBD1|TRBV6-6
CASRDRATYEQYF
TGTGCCAGCAGAGACAGGGCAACCTACGAGCAGTACTTC
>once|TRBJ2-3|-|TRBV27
CASSRERNTDTQYF
TGTGCCAGCAGTCGCGAGCGGAACACAGATACGCAGTATTTT
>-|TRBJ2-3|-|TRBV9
CASSVRLGGDTDTQYF
TGTGCCAGCAGCGTCCGACTAGGAGGAGACACAGATACGCAGTATTTT